This T cell receptor beta chain was captured by sequencing in a study of T cell repertoires in cytomegalovirus infection. Across the whole study: An indication of both CMV infection and matching HLA type came from public TCR beta signatures. Study observations and caveats: The cumulative frequency of public TCR beta families distinguished individuals who carried CMV together with the relevant HLA.

Each CDR3 protein is one row after TCRdb ran MiXCR on the reads. The sample carries a few hundred thousand distinct CDR3 sequences, 35% to 50% recorded once. Germline V lookup: CDR1 MNHNS, CDR2 SASEGT. The CDR3 totals 15 residues. Trimming removed 0 bases from V and 4 bases from J, with 10 bases in between. With regard to this clonotype: Its antigen is undetermined.

The origin of this receptor is a human donor in good health (CMV status not recorded). Some clones in this sample may be carry-over from other donors' samples. V usage is TRBV6-1 and J usage is TRBJ1-5; D might be TRBD1 (5 bases). The sample in question was cultured PBMCs, obtained from culture after CMV antigen stimulation. CDR3 protein: CASSEAGRLNQPQHF. In DNA form, the CDR3 reads TGTGCCAGCAGTGAAGCGGGACGGTTAAATCAGCCCCAGCATTTT.